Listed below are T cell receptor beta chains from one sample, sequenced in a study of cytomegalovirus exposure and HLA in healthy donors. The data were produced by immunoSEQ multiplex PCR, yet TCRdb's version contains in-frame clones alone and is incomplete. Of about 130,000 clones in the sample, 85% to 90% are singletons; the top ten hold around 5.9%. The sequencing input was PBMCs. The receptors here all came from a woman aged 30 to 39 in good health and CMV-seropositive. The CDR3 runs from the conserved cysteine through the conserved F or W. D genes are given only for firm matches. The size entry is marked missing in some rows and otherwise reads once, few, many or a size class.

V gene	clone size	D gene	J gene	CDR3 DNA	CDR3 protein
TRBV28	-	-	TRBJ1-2	TGTGCCAGCAGTCCTCCGATGGGGGGCTATGGCTACACCTTC	CASSPPMGGYGYTF
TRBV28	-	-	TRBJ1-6	TGTGCCAGCAGTTTACGGGGGAGCTCCTATAATTCACCCCTCCACTTT	CASSLRGSSYNSPLHF
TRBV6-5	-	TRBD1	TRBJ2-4	TGTGCCAGCAGACCTACGACAGGGGGCCTCTTCATTCAGTACTTC	CASRPTTGGLFIQYF
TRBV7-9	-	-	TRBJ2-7	TGTGCCAGCAGCTTCCAGGTAACCTACGAGCAGTACTTC	CASSFQVTYEQYF
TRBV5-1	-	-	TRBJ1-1	TGCGCCAGCAGTCCCGAGGCGGGGGTCAAAGCTTTCTTT	CASSPEAGVKAFF
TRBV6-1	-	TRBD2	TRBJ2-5	TGTGCCAGCAATGGACTAGCGGGAGGCGGAGAGACCCAGTACTTC	CASNGLAGGGETQYF
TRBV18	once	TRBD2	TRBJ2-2	TGTGCCAGCAGGACTAGCGGGACGAACACCGGGGAGCTGTTTTTT	CASRTSGTNTGELFF
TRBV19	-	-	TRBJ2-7	TGTGCCACCGGGGGTAGGGGAGCTTACGAGCAGTACTTC	CATGGRGAYEQYF
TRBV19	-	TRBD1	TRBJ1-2	TGTGCCAGTAGTCCCCGGGACAGTCGCTATGGCTACACCTTC	CASSPRDSRYGYTF
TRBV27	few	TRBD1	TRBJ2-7	TGTGCCAGCAGGCGACAGGGCACCTACGAGCAGTACTTC	CASRRQGTYEQYF
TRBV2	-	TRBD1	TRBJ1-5	TGTGCCAGCAGCGACAGGGTTGACAATCAGCCCCAGCATTTT	CASSDRVDNQPQHF
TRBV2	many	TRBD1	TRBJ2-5	TGTGCCAGCAGGATGGACAGGGGGCAACAAGAGACCCAGTACTTC	CASRMDRGQQETQYF
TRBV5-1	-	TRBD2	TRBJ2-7	TGCGCCAGCAGCCGCTTAGCGGGAACCGGCTACGAGCAGTACTTC	CASSRLAGTGYEQYF
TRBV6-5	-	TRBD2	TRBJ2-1	TGTGCCAGCAGTCCGGGGGGCAATGAGCAGTTCTTC	CASSPGGNEQFF
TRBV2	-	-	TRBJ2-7	TGTGCCAGCAGTGAAGCGCGTCAGGGCAGCGAGCAGTACTTC	CASSEARQGSEQYF
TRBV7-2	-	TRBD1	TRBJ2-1	TGTGCCAGCAGCTTCGACAGGGGATCCTACAATGAGCAGTTCTTC	CASSFDRGSYNEQFF
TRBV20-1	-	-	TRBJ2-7	TGCAGTGCCTCCATCCGGGACGAGCAGTACTTC	CSASIRDEQYF
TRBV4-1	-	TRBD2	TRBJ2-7	TGCGCCAGCAGCCAAGTGGGAGGGGCCTACGAGCAGTACTTC	CASSQVGGAYEQYF
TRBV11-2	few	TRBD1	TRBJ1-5	TGTGCCAGCAGCTTGGGGGGACAGGCTGAGAATCAGCCCCAGCATTTT	CASSLGGQAENQPQHF
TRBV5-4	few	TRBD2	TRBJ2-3	TGTGCCAGCAGCCAGGGACTAGCGGGGGTCACAGATACGCAGTATTTT	CASSQGLAGVTDTQYF
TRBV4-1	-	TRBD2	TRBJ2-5	TGCGCCAGCAGCCCTCTCACGGGGGGGCTTGGGACCCAGTACTTC	CASSPLTGGLGTQYF
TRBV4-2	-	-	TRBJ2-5	TGTGCCAGCAGCCACGCCGGAGGGGCCCTACAAGAGACCCAGTACTTC	CASSHAGGALQETQYF
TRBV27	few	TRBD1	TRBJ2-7	TGTGCCAGCAGTCCGGGGACAGGCTACGAGCAGTACTTC	CASSPGTGYEQYF
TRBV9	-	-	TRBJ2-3	TGTGCCAGCAGCTGGGGAGTGCTCGTAGATACGCAGTATTTT	CASSWGVLVDTQYF
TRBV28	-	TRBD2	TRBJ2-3	TGTGCCAGCAGTTTGCAGGATAGGAGCGGGGGGGGCCGGGATACGCAGTATTTT	CASSLQDRSGGGRDTQYF
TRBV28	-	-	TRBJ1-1	TGTGCCAGCACCTTATCGTCCAACCCGGGCACTGAAGCTTTCTTT	CASTLSSNPGTEAFF
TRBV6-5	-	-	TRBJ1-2	TGTGCCAGCAGTAAAGACAGGAAGCACTATGGCTACACCTTC	CASSKDRKHYGYTF
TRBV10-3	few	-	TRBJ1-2	TGTGCCATCAGTGATTGGGTTAAGGGAGTCTATGGCTACACCTTC	CAISDWVKGVYGYTF
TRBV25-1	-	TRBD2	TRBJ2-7	TGTGCCAGCAGTGAGGCTAGCGGAGGGAGTTACGAGCAGTACTTC	CASSEASGGSYEQYF
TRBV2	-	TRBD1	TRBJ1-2	TGTGCCAGCATCCTGGGGAGACAGGGGGGTGCAGCTAACTATGGCTACACCTTC	CASILGRQGGAANYGYTF
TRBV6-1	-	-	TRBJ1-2	TGTGCCAGCAGTGATTTGGGACACAACTATGGCTACACCTTC	CASSDLGHNYGYTF
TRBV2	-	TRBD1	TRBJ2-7	TGTGCCAGCAGGGGAACAGGGGCCTACGAGCAGTACTTC	CASRGTGAYEQYF
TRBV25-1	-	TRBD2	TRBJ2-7	TGTGCCAGCAGTGAAGGGCTAGCGGGCCTCTCCTACGAGCAGTACTTC	CASSEGLAGLSYEQYF
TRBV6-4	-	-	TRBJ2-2	TGTGCCAGCAGTGTTACCAGCGGTGACACCGGGGAGCTGTTTTTT	CASSVTSGDTGELFF
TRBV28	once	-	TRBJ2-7	TGTGCCAGCAGTTTAGCAGGAACCAGCTCCTACGAGCAGTACTTC	CASSLAGTSSYEQYF
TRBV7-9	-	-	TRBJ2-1	TGTGCCAGCAGCCTAAGGACCCAGCGGACCTACAATGAGCAGTTCTTC	CASSLRTQRTYNEQFF
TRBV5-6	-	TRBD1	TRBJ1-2	TGTGCCAGCAGAACCCCGGGACAGGGAATGAATGGCTACACCTTC	CASRTPGQGMNGYTF
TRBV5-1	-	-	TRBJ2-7	TGCGCCAGCAGGCGGGTGGTTACTTCCTACGAGCAGTACTTC	CASRRVVTSYEQYF
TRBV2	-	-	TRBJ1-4	TGTGCCAGCGGGGGGGGTACTAATGAAAAACTGTTTTTT	CASGGGTNEKLFF
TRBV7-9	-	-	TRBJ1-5	TGTGCCAGCAGCTTGGGGAGGGCCGATCAGCCCCAGCATTTT	CASSLGRADQPQHF
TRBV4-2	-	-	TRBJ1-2	TGTGCCAGCAGCCAAGGCTGGGAACAGGGCAGGGTGTATGGCTACACCTTC	CASSQGWEQGRVYGYTF
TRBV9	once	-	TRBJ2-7	TGTGCCAGCAGCGTAGGGGGCGTAACGTCCCAGCAGTACTTC	CASSVGGVTSQQYF